Below, 13 T cell receptor beta chains from the same sample are listed, as sequenced in a study of CD8+ T cells in alopecia areata. Sample treatment: oral pan-JAK inhibitor, 5-10 mg twice daily. RNA was isolated and reverse transcribed to cDNA, the sequencing template. Sequencing was performed with immunoSEQ multiplex PCR; in TCRdb, only in-frame clones are kept and a portion is missing. The repertoire consists of approximately 210,000 clones, with 43% occurring once and the leading ten covering roughly 2.6%. The sequences come from CD4+ T cells sorted from blood, collected at approximately week 37, from a patient treated with tofacitinib. The receptors here all came from a human donor with alopecia areata.

This sequence joins TRBV5-1 and TRBJ1-1; D uncertain. Germline assignment: CDR1 SGHRS and CDR2 YFSETQ. Deletions cut 3 bases from V and 1 base from J, with 7 bases between. The CDR3 loop spans 13 amino acids. The CDR3 protein is CASSSNGNTEAFF. The CDR3 bases are TGCGCCAGCAGCTCGAACGGGAACACTGAAGCTTTCTTT.

CDR3 in amino acids: CASALEGGSNEQFF. DNA of the CDR3: TGTGCCAGCGCGTTGGAAGGCGGGAGCAATGAGCAGTTCTTC. V is TRBV2 and J is TRBJ2-1; 7 bases align to TRBD2. The ends lost 8 bases at V and 6 bases at J; junction bases unmatched: 10. Germline-derived CDR1 and CDR2 are SNHLY and FYNNEI. This CDR3 contains 14 residues.

This chain uses TRBV27 with TRBJ2-2; TRBD1 might be the D (6 bases). Germline CDR1 reads MNHEY; CDR2 reads SMNVEV (reference sequence). Trimming stripped 5 bases from V and 8 bases from J, with 24 bases between. This CDR3 comprises 17 residues. The CDR3 is CASSPVVIGQGPGELFF. CDR3 nucleotides: TGTGCCAGCAGTCCAGTCGTGATTGGGCAGGGGCCGGGGGAGCTGTTTTTT.

This clone was detected a few times. This chain links TRBV2 with TRBJ2-3; TRBD1 is a possible D gene (6 bases). The germline CDR1 and CDR2 sequences are SNHLY and FYNNEI. The V end was cut by 10 bases, the J end by 4 bases, with 15 bases between. The CDR3 contains 13 residues. This CDR3 reads CATGQGRADTQYF. The CDR3 DNA follows: TGTGCCACCGGCCAGGGGCGAGCAGATACGCAGTATTTT.

The J gene is TRBJ2-2, the V gene TRBV7-9; 9 nucleotides agree with TRBD2. V lost 1 base and J lost 4; bases outside the gene matches: 4. Germline V gene lookup returns CDR1 SEHNR and CDR2 FQNEAQ (reference sequence). The CDR3 sequence is 16 residues long. The CDR3 DNA reads as TGTGCCAGCAGCTTAGGAGCGGGAGGTATCACCGGGGAGCTGTTTTTT. Translation: CASSLGAGGITGELFF.

This rearrangement joins TRBV6-5 to TRBJ2-7, with 10 bases fitting TRBD1. With V trimmed by 5 bases and J by 2 bases, 6 bases remained unmatched. The CDR3 has 15 amino acids. CDR1 and CDR2 from the germline V gene are MNHEY and SVGAGI. CDR3 nucleotides: TGTGCCAGCAGTGGGACCGGGACAGGGGCCTACGAGCAGTACTTC. Encoded protein: CASSGTGTGAYEQYF.

This clone was observed a handful of times. V and J are TRBV7-9 and TRBJ2-1, with TRBD1 matching over 7 bases. Losses at the gene ends were 5 bases for V and 7 bases for J; bases not matched to a gene: 11. The V gene's germline CDR1 is SEHNR and CDR2 FQNEAQ (reference sequence). The length of the CDR3 is 15 residues. The CDR3, as DNA: TGTGCCAGCAGCCCAGATAGACAGGGAAGAAATGAGCAGTTCTTC. It translates to CASSPDRQGRNEQFF.

The chain couples TRBV30 to TRBJ1-5, with a tentative D call TRBD1 (5 bases). The CDR3 contains 19 residues. In germline, CDR1 is GTSNPN, CDR2 SVGIG (reference sequence). V was cut by 0 bases and J by 0 bases, with 21 bases left in between. Written as DNA, the CDR3 is TGTGCCTGGAGTGTACGGGTGGGGGTCGCGGGATATAGCAATCAGCCCCAGCATTTT. Amino acids: CAWSVRVGVAGYSNQPQHF.

The chain links TRBV30 to TRBJ2-7; 7 bases agree with TRBD1. Trimming removed 3 bases from V and 2 bases from J; junction bases left unmatched: 7. Looked up from germline, CDR1 is GTSNPN and CDR2 is SVGIG (reference sequence). This CDR3 is built from 14 residues. The CDR3 nucleotides read TGTGCCTGGAGCCGGGACAGCACAACCTACGAGCAGTACTTC. This translates into CAWSRDSTTYEQYF.

This clone was seen just once. The CDR3 DNA follows: TGTGCCAGCGAATTCCGACAGGGCCAAGAGCAGTACTTC. Protein product: CASEFRQGQEQYF. The rearrangement links TRBV11-2 to TRBJ2-7; TRBD1 aligns across 7 bases. The CDR3 totals 13 residues. With V trimmed by 8 bases and J by 7 bases, 11 bases remained unmatched. CDR1 is SGHAT and CDR2 is FQNNGV in the germline V gene.

This chain joins TRBV30 and TRBJ2-1, with TRBD2 matching 8 bases. Germline CDR1 reads GTSNPN; CDR2 reads SVGIG (reference sequence). The CDR3 runs to 17 residues. V dropped 0 bases and J dropped 3; count of bases not matched to a gene: 10. CDR3 nucleotides: TGTGCCTGGAGTGTAATAAGGAGGCGGGAGGTCTACAATGAGCAGTTCTTC. This translates into CAWSVIRRREVYNEQFF.

This clone was found a few times. The rearrangement uses TRBV2 and TRBJ2-7; the match to TRBD1 covers 7 bases. CDR3 size: 14 residues. Unmatched junction bases numbered 5, after V lost 4 bases and J lost 2 bases. Germline V gives CDR1 SNHLY, CDR2 FYNNEI. Here the CDR3 DNA reads TGTGCCAGCAGTGTTACGACAGGGACCTACGAGCAGTACTTC. This codes for CASSVTTGTYEQYF.

This clone was counted between two and nine times. V usage is TRBV2 and J usage is TRBJ2-7; no reliable D call. V was shortened by 7 bases and J by 0 bases, with 4 bases between the two germline ends. The CDR3 consists of 11 residues. The germline V gene has CDR1 SNHLY and CDR2 FYNNEI. The chain's CDR3 is CASTSSYEQYF. CDR3 DNA sequence: TGTGCCAGCACGAGCTCCTACGAGCAGTACTTC. Using reference TRBV2 and TRBJ2-7 for the parts outside the CDR3, the full variable domain is EPEVTQTPSHQVTQMGQEVILRCVPISNHLYFYWYRQILGQKVEFLVSFYNNEISEKSEIFDDQFSVERPDGSNFTLKIRSTKLEDSAMYFCASTSSYEQYFGPGTRLTVT.